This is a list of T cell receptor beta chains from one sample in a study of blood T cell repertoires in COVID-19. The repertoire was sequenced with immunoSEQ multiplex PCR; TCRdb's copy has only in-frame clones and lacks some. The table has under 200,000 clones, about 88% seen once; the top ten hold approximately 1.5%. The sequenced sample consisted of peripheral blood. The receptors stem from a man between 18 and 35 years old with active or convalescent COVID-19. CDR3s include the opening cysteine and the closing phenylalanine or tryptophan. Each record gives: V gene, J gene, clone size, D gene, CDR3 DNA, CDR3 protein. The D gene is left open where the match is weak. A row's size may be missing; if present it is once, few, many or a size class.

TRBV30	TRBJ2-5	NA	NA	TGTGCCTGGAGTCGCCAGCGCCAAGAGACCCAGTACTTC	CAWSRQRQETQYF
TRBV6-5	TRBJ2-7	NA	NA	TGTGCCAGCTCCCCCCGGGGTAGCGGCTACGAGCAGTACTTC	CASSPRGSGYEQYF
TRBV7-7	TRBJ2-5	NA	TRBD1	TGTGCTAGCAGCTCTGGGGACAGCGCAGAAGAGACCCAGTACTTC	CASSSGDSAEETQYF
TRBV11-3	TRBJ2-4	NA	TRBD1	TGTGCCAGCAGCCCAGGGGGCGCGGTGAACATTCAGTACTTC	CASSPGGAVNIQYF
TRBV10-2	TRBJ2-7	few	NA	TGCGCCAGCAGTGAGTCCGCGGGTAGCTCCTACGAGCAGTACTTC	CASSESAGSSYEQYF
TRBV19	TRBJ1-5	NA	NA	TGTGCCAGTAGTATTCATCAGGGGAGCAATCAGCCCCAGCATTTT	CASSIHQGSNQPQHF
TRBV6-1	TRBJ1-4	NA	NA	TGTGCCAGCAGTGAAGCAGCGGGAAGGGCTAATGAAAAACTGTTTTTT	CASSEAAGRANEKLFF
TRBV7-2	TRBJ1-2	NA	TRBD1	TGTGCCAGCAGCCGGAGGACAGGGGTGAACTATGGCTACACCTTC	CASSRRTGVNYGYTF
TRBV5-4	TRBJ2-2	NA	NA	TGTGCCAGCAGCTTAAGCGGGCTCGACACCGGGGAGCTGTTTTTT	CASSLSGLDTGELFF
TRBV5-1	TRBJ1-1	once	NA	TGCGCCAGCAGCGCACAGGGTGGAGCGAACACTGAAGCTTTCTTT	CASSAQGGANTEAFF
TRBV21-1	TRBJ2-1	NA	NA	TGTGCCAGCAGCTATCTTGGGACAGGGATCGGTGAGCAGTTCTTC	CASSYLGTGIGEQFF
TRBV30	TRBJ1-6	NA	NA	TGTGCCTGGAGTGTACGGGGATCTGATTCACCCCTCCACTTT	CAWSVRGSDSPLHF
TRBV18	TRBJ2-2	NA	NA	TGTGCCAGCTCACCATTGGAGGCGAGGGCCACCGGGGAGCTGTTTTTT	CASSPLEARATGELFF
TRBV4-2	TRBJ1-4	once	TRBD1	TGTGCCAGCAGCCCGACAGGGGCTAATGAAAAACTGTTTTTT	CASSPTGANEKLFF
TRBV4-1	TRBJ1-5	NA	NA	TGCGCCAGCAGCCAAGCCGGGAATCAGCCCCAGCATTTT	CASSQAGNQPQHF
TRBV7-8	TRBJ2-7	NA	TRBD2	TGTGCCAGCAGCCCCCGGACTAGCGGGAACTACGAGCAGTACTTC	CASSPRTSGNYEQYF
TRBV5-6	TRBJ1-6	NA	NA	TGTGCCAGCAGCTTGCGGGGGTTGGATAATTCACCCCTCCACTTT	CASSLRGLDNSPLHF
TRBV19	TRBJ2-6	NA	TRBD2	TGTGCCAGCAGGAGCGGGAGCCCCCCTGGGGCCAACGTCCTGACTTTC	CASRSGSPPGANVLTF
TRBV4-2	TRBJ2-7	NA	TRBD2	TGTGCCAGCAGCCAAGAATCTAGCGGCTCCTACGAGCAGTACTTC	CASSQESSGSYEQYF
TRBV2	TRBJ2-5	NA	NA	TGTGCCATAGGCGAGCGCGGGGAGACCCAGTACTTC	CAIGERGETQYF
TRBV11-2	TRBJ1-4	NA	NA	TGTGCCAGCAGCTCTAACTGGGGGGTTGCAACTAATGAAAAACTGTTTTTT	CASSSNWGVATNEKLFF
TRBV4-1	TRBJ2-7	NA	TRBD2	TGCGCCAGCAGACACACTAGCGGGGGGGCCGGAGAGCAGTACTTC	CASRHTSGGAGEQYF
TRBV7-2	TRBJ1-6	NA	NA	TGTGCCAGCAGCATCGCGACAGTGGATAATTCACCCCTCCACTTT	CASSIATVDNSPLHF
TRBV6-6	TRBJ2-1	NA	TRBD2	TGTGCCAGCAGAAAACTAGCGGGGGGCCCCAATGAGCAGTTCTTC	CASRKLAGGPNEQFF
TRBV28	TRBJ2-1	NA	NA	TGTGCCAGCAGTTTACGCAATGAGCAGTTCTTC	CASSLRNEQFF
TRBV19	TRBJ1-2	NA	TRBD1	TGTGCCAGTAGTAGGGGACAGGAGAGCGGCTACACCTTC	CASSRGQESGYTF
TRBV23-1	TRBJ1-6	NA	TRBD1	TGCGCCAGCAGTCACTACGGGACAGGTCATAATTCACCCCTCCACTTT	CASSHYGTGHNSPLHF
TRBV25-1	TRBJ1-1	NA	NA	TGTGCCAGCAGTGAAATACAGGGAATCCGGGTAGCTTTCTTT	CASSEIQGIRVAFF
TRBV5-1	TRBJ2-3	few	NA	TGCGCCAGCAGACGAGACTGGAGAACAGATACGCAGTATTTT	CASRRDWRTDTQYF
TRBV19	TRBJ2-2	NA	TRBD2	TGTGCCAGTACTACTAGCGGGAACACCGGGGAGCTGTTTTTT	CASTTSGNTGELFF
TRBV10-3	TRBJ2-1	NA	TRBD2	TGTGCCACCGGGACTAGCGGGGCGTCCAGCTACTACAATGAGCAGTTCTTC	CATGTSGASSYYNEQFF
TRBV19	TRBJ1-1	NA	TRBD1	TGTGCCAGTAGGACCTTGGGACAGTTAAACACTGAAGCTTTCTTT	CASRTLGQLNTEAFF
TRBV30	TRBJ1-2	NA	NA	TGTGCCTGGAGTCGGCAGGCAGGCGGCTACACCTTC	CAWSRQAGGYTF
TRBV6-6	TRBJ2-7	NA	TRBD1	TGTGCCAGCAGTTACGGGACAGGGTACTACGAGCAGTACTTC	CASSYGTGYYEQYF
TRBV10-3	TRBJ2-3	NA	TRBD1	TGTGCCATCAGTCCGGGACAGACTACAGATACGCAGTATTTT	CAISPGQTTDTQYF
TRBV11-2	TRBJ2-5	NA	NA	TGTGCCAGCAGCTTCATTCGGTTTCTGGAAGCAGGAGAGACCCAGTACTTC	CASSFIRFLEAGETQYF
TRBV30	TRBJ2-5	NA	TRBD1	TGTGCCTGGAGTGGTACCCTGGGACAGGGTGGGGAGACCCAGTACTTC	CAWSGTLGQGGETQYF
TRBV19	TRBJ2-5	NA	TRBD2	TGTGCCAGTAGTCCTAGCGGGAGGAAAGAGACCCAGTACTTC	CASSPSGRKETQYF
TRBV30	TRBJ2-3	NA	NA	TGTGCCTGGACGGTTGACATCACAGATACGCAGTATTTT	CAWTVDITDTQYF
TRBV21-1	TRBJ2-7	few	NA	TGTGCCAGCAGCGAAAGTGAGGACAGGTGGACTAGCGGGACCTACGAGCAGTACTTC	CASSESEDRWTSGTYEQYF
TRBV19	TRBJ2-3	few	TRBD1	TGTGCCAGTACTCCGGGACAGGCGACAGATACGCAGTATTTT	CASTPGQATDTQYF
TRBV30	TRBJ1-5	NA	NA	TGTGCCTGGGGCAGGAGGGATGGTCAGCCCCAGCATTTT	CAWGRRDGQPQHF
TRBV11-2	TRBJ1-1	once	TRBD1	TGTGCCAGCAGCTTAGGGACAGGGTGGAACACTGAAGCTTTCTTT	CASSLGTGWNTEAFF
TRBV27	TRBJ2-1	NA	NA	TGTGCCAGCAGTCGTACGGGAATAGGTCTTGCGGTTGAGCAGTTCTTC	CASSRTGIGLAVEQFF
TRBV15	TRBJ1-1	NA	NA	TGTGCCACCAGCGTACAGGTCATGAACACTGAAGCTTTCTTT	CATSVQVMNTEAFF
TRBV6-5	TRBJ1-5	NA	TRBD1	TGTGCCAGCAGTTACGCCGGGACAGCGGTTGATCAGCCCCAGCATTTT	CASSYAGTAVDQPQHF
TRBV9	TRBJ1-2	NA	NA	TGTGCCAGCAGCCCGCGGGCGGGGGGCGGCTACACCTTC	CASSPRAGGGYTF
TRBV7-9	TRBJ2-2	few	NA	TGTGCCAGCAGCTTAGCTGGTACAGCGAACACCGGGGAGCTGTTTTTT	CASSLAGTANTGELFF
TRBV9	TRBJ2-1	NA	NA	TGTGCCAGCAGCGTAGGGAATGCGGACAGCTCCTACAATGAGCAGTTCTTC	CASSVGNADSSYNEQFF
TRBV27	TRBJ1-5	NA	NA	TGTGCCAGCAGTTCTGACACCTATAGCAATCAGCCCCAGCATTTT	CASSSDTYSNQPQHF
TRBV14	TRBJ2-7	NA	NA	TGTGCCAGCAGCCCGACAAGTACCTACGAGCAGTACTTC	CASSPTSTYEQYF